Shown below are 9 T cell receptor beta chains from a single sample sequenced in a study of blood T cells in healthy people across ages. Through a sample-barcoded 5' primer and a J-beta primer mix, a second PCR was run for roughly 7 to 12 cycles. TCRdb reprocessed the 5' RACE reads with MiXCR, giving one entry per CDR3 protein. Counted here are roughly 720,000 distinct CDR3 sequences, about 48% occurring once; the ten biggest clones make up under 50%. The sequenced material came from blood. These receptor sequences come from a man older than 75 in good health.

The genes are TRBV5-1 and TRBJ2-1; the D gene is possibly TRBD2 (6 bases). The CDR3 contains 14 residues. With 1 base removed from V and 5 bases from J, the gap between germline ends came to 10 bases. Looked up from germline, CDR1 is SGHRS and CDR2 is YFSETQ. The CDR3 coding sequence is TGCGCCAGCAGCTTGTTTTTAGCGGACAATGAGCAGTTCTTC. The encoded protein is CASSLFLADNEQFF.

The rearrangement links TRBV6-1 to TRBJ2-7; TRBD2 might be the D (5 bases). The CDR3 length is 14 residues. Trimming stripped 4 bases from V and 2 bases from J, with 12 bases between. Germline V lookup: CDR1 MNHNS, CDR2 SASEGT. CDR3 region: CASSVLLEAYEQYF. CDR3 sequence (DNA): TGTGCCAGCAGTGTATTACTAGAGGCCTACGAGCAGTACTTC.

This clonotype was observed a few times. The gene calls are TRBV6-2 or TRBV6-3 and TRBJ2-5, with 11 bases identical to TRBD2. The J call could be wrong; TRBJ2-7 is a better fit for the DNA end. The length of the CDR3 is 17 residues. Germline CDR1 reads MNHEY; CDR2 reads SVGEGT. CDR3 bases: TGTGCCAGCAGCCCGACCCCGGGACTAGCGGATAAATACGAGCAGTACTTC. Its protein is CASSPTPGLADKYEQYF.

This chain connects TRBV5-8 to TRBJ1-2; tentative D call: TRBD1 (6 bases). V was pared by 6 bases and J by 2 bases, with 23 bases between. In germline, CDR1 is SGHTS, CDR2 YDEGEE. The CDR3 covers 17 residues. CDR3 nucleotide sequence: TGTGCCAGCACCCGGTACGCCAGAGGACAGACAAACTATGGCTACACCTTC. Amino acids: CASTRYARGQTNYGYTF.

The sample holds a few counts of this clonotype. The chain carries TRBV5-1 and TRBJ2-3, with TRBD2 matching 7 bases. With 4 bases clipped from V and 3 bases from J, the junction kept 8 bases outside the gene matches. The V gene's germline CDR1 is SGHRS and CDR2 YFSETQ. The CDR3 has 15 amino acids. The CDR3 region is CASSQREVGTDTQYF. The CDR3 nucleotides are TGCGCCAGCAGCCAACGGGAGGTAGGGACAGATACGCAGTATTTT.

The chain employs TRBV5-1 and TRBJ2-4; possible D gene TRBD2, 5 bases. The closer fit of TRBJ2-5 to the DNA end suggests the J call may be wrong. This CDR3 spans 16 amino acids. Germline loops: CDR1 SGHRS, CDR2 YFSETQ. The CDR3 spells CASSLDGGLLRETQYF. The CDR3 DNA reads TGCGCCAGCAGCTTGGATGGCGGACTTTTAAGGGAGACCCAGTACTTC.

This clonotype has more than one count but fewer than ten. This sequence joins TRBV7-2 and TRBJ2-5; no firm D call. Germline CDR1 SGHTA, CDR2 FQGNSA. Trimming removed 1 base from V and 2 bases from J, with 11 bases in between. This CDR3 spans 15 amino acids. The CDR3 loop reads CASSLGASQQETQYF. The CDR3 coding sequence is TGTGCCAGCAGCTTAGGGGCCAGTCAGCAAGAGACCCAGTACTTC.

For this clonotype: This may be a read error: a much more frequent sequence differs by one nucleotide. The chain joins TRBV5-1 to TRBJ1-2; 7 nucleotides align to TRBD1. The CDR3 loop spans 15 amino acids. After removal of 5 bases from V and 6 bases from J, the junction contained 13 bases not matched to a gene. From germline, CDR1 is SGHRS and CDR2 YFSETQ. DNA for the CDR3: TGCGCCAGCAGTCCGGAGGGACAGCGGGGCCATGGCTACACCTTC. Amino acids: CASSPEGQRGHGYTF.

V gene TRBV6-1 combines with J gene TRBJ2-5; 9 nucleotides line up with TRBD1. This CDR3 region has 22 residues. The V gene end was trimmed by 5 bases and the J gene end by 0 bases; junction bases not matched to a gene: 25. Germline lookup yields CDR1 MNHNS and CDR2 SASEGT. CDR3 nucleotide sequence: TGTGCCAGCAGTAGCCGGACAGGGGAGGGCCCCCTAGCACTACAGTACCAAGAGACCCAGTACTTC. Protein: CASSSRTGEGPLALQYQETQYF.